One sample yielded the 31 T cell receptor beta chains listed below, sequenced in a study of beta chain features in type 1 diabetes. Every bit of the isolated RNA underwent reverse transcription, so sequencing read expressed TCRB transcripts. Repertoires were generated with immunoSEQ multiplex PCR, while TCRdb's copy carries only in-frame clones and drops some. The sample includes under 450,000 clones, more than 11% of them seen just once. Sequencing input: naive CD4+ T cells from blood. The receptors derive from a man in his thirties or forties in good health.

Note on this clone: Possible read error: a much larger clone is one base away. Other DNA sequences in the sample encode the same CDR3. The V and J genes are TRBV30 and TRBJ2-6; D uncertain. The germline gives CDR1 GTSNPN, CDR2 SVGIG (reference sequence). V dropped 4 bases and J dropped 1 base, with 2 bases sitting between them. CDR3 length equals 12 residues. For the CDR3, the DNA is TGTGCCTGGACTTCTGGGGCCAACGTCCTGACTTTC. Protein: CAWTSGANVLTF.

The gene calls are TRBV15 and TRBJ2-5; TRBD2 agrees at 9 bases. With 5 bases clipped from V and 2 bases from J, the junction kept 6 bases outside the gene matches. CDR3 length: 15 amino acids. Germline loops: CDR1 LNHNV, CDR2 YYDKDF (reference sequence). For the CDR3, the DNA is TGTGCCACCAGCCCGGCAGCGGGAGGACAAGAGACCCAGTACTTC. This translates into CATSPAAGGQETQYF.

This clone has only a few counts. This rearrangement joins TRBV25-1 to TRBJ2-7, with 10 bases fitting TRBD1. J lost 3 bases, V lost 3 bases, and 5 bases had no gene match. The CDR3 is 15 amino acids. CDR1 MGHDK and CDR2 SYGVNS come from the germline V gene. The chain's CDR3 is CASSDHGQGVYEQYF. CDR3 coding DNA: TGTGCCAGCAGTGACCACGGACAGGGGGTCTACGAGCAGTACTTC.

This clone was picked up many times. The chain uses TRBV13 and TRBJ2-1; TRBD1 matches 9 bases. The germline CDR1 and CDR2 sequences are PRHDT and FYEKMQ (reference sequence). With V trimmed by 4 bases and J by 5 bases, 12 bases remained unmatched. The CDR3 is 17 amino acids. The CDR3 loop reads CASSSRTRDRANNEQFF. CDR3 sequence (DNA): TGTGCCAGCAGCTCGCGGACCCGGGACAGGGCGAACAATGAGCAGTTCTTC.

In its sample, this clone was seen a few times. The V gene is TRBV9, the J gene TRBJ2-3; the D gene is possibly TRBD1 (5 bases). The CDR3 contains 16 residues. The germline V gene has CDR1 SGDLS and CDR2 YYNGEE. V lost 4 bases and J 5 bases, leaving 20 bases between the germline ends. In DNA form, the CDR3 reads TGTGCCAGCAGCCCGACGCTAGGCAGGGTAGGAGATACGCAGTATTTT. This encodes CASSPTLGRVGDTQYF.

CDR3 sequence: CASSQPRTSGSWSYNEQFF. CDR3 nucleotide sequence: TGCGCCAGCAGCCAACCGCGGACTAGCGGGAGTTGGTCCTACAATGAGCAGTTCTTC. This chain links TRBV4-3 with TRBJ2-1, with 13 bases lining up with TRBD2. In germline, CDR1 is LGHNA, CDR2 YSLEER. CDR3 length: 19 amino acids. J lost 1 base, V lost 2 bases, and 8 bases had no gene match.

The rearrangement uses TRBV19 and TRBJ1-5, with TRBD1 matching over 12 bases. The CDR3 extends over 15 amino acids. In germline, CDR1 is LNHDA, CDR2 SQIVND (reference sequence). With V trimmed by 8 bases and J by 3 bases, 5 bases remained unmatched. This CDR3 reads CASLGQGANNQPQHF. CDR3 DNA: TGTGCCAGTTTGGGACAGGGGGCGAACAATCAGCCCCAGCATTTT.

This clone occurred a few times. This chain connects TRBV14 to TRBJ2-7; D unclear. Trimming left V 6 bases short and J 2 bases short, with 17 bases between. Germline V gene data show CDR1 as SGHDN and CDR2 as FVKESK. The CDR3 contains 15 residues. This CDR3 reads CASSPPTDGAYEQYV. The CDR3 bases are TGTGCCAGCAGTCCTCCAACGGACGGAGCCTACGAGCAGTACGTC.

This clone was detected only a few times. The chain joins TRBV19 to TRBJ2-2; D not certain. CDR1 and CDR2 (germline): LNHDA, SQIVND (reference sequence). V lost 3 bases to trimming and J lost 0 bases, with 8 bases between them. The CDR3 consists of 15 residues. In nucleotides, the CDR3 is TGTGCCAGTAGTATGGACGTCGCGAACACCGGGGAGCTGTTTTTT. Residues: CASSMDVANTGELFF.

About this clone itself: At one of its ends the junction is not consistent with the germline gene, which may arise from a read error. The chain combines TRBV5-1 with TRBJ2-2; D possibly matches TRBD1 or TRBD2 (5 bases each). The CDR3 length is 14 residues. CDR1 and CDR2 from the germline V gene are SGHRS and YFSETQ. CDR3 region: CAGREQVDTGELFF. CDR3 DNA sequence: TGCGCCGGCAGGGAGCAGGTGGACACCGGGGAGCTGTTTTTT.

The chain is built from TRBV2 and TRBJ2-7; 10 nucleotides line up with TRBD1. There are 14 residues in the CDR3. Looked up from germline, CDR1 is SNHLY and CDR2 is FYNNEI. Losses at the gene ends were 6 bases for V and 7 bases for J; bases not matched to a gene: 9. This CDR3 is CASSRGQGGVEQYF. CDR3 DNA: TGTGCCAGCAGCCGTGGACAGGGGGGAGTGGAGCAGTACTTC.

The chain combines TRBV5-1 with TRBJ2-1; a possible D gene is TRBD2 (5 bases). V was cut by 5 bases and J by 5 bases, with 8 bases left in between. CDR3 length: 12 amino acids. The germline CDR1 and CDR2 sequences are SGHRS and YFSETQ. The CDR3 sequence: CASRDFNNEQFF. CDR3 bases: TGCGCCAGCAGGGACTTTAACAATGAGCAGTTCTTC.

This chain links TRBV5-6 with TRBJ1-1; D ambiguous. V was pared by 6 bases and J by 1 base, with 13 bases between. Germline V gene sequence: CDR1 SGHDT, CDR2 YYEEEE. CDR3 length: 14 residues. CDR3 amino acids: CASKSLFKNTEAFF. The CDR3 coding sequence is TGTGCCAGCAAAAGCTTGTTCAAGAACACTGAAGCTTTCTTT.

This clone was found a few times. This chain connects TRBV6-5 to TRBJ1-2; D gene unclear. Germline-derived CDR1 and CDR2 are MNHEY and SVGAGI. Trimming left V 5 bases short and J 8 bases short, with 9 bases between. The CDR3 extends over 11 amino acids. The CDR3, as DNA: TGTGCCAGCAGTAAAGGCCGGGGCTACACCTTC. This translates into CASSKGRGYTF.

The chain links TRBV19 to TRBJ2-1; 11 positions match TRBD2. The V gene end was trimmed by 4 bases and the J gene end by 3 bases; junction bases not matched to a gene: 5. The CDR3 is 16 residues long. Germline V CDR1 and CDR2: LNHDA, SQIVND (reference sequence). CDR3 nucleotides: TGTGCCAGTAGTACCGGACTAGCGGGCCTCTACAATGAGCAGTTCTTC. This sequence encodes CASSTGLAGLYNEQFF.

This clone was seen more than once but under ten times. The chain joins TRBV6-5 to TRBJ2-7, with D possibly TRBD2 on 5 matching bases. V lost 0 bases and J lost 3, with 9 bases in between. The CDR3 totals 14 residues. The germline V gene has CDR1 MNHEY and CDR2 SVGAGI. The CDR3 DNA reads TGTGCCAGCAGTTACTCGACCAGCGGCTACGAGCAGTACTTC. This gives the protein CASSYSTSGYEQYF.

This clone was detected a few times. The chain links TRBV25-1 to TRBJ2-5; 7 bases line up with TRBD1. Looked up from germline, CDR1 is MGHDK and CDR2 is SYGVNS. The V segment lost 5 bases and the J segment 1 base; nucleotides outside the gene matches: 7. The CDR3 contains 15 residues. The CDR3 here is CASSNSGQIQETQYF. As DNA, the CDR3 is TGTGCCAGCAGTAACTCGGGACAGATCCAAGAGACCCAGTACTTC.

This clone was counted only a few times. The V and J genes are TRBV29-1 and TRBJ2-7; no definite D call. Germline assignment: CDR1 SQVTM and CDR2 ANQGSEA. The CDR3 is 14 amino acids. V was cut by 2 bases and J by 3 bases, with 14 bases left in between. For the CDR3, the DNA is TGCAGCGTTGAAAGTTCGGGCGGCATCTACGAGCAGTACTTC. It encodes CSVESSGGIYEQYF.

The chain combines TRBV5-1 with TRBJ2-5; the D is unclear. The ends were cut back, 3 bases at V and 1 base at J, with 10 bases in the middle. This CDR3 contains 14 residues. CDR1 and CDR2 from the germline V gene are SGHRS and YFSETQ. The CDR3 sequence is CASSSRRPQETQYF. CDR3 DNA sequence: TGCGCCAGCAGCTCCAGGAGACCCCAAGAGACCCAGTACTTC.

Only a few counts were recorded for this clone. This chain connects TRBV21-1 to TRBJ2-3; no check of the table's D call, TRBD1, against the DNA was made. TRBV21-1 is recorded as a pseudogene. This CDR3 has 16 amino acids. CDR3 protein: CASSKAGDSCTDTQYF. DNA for the CDR3: TGTGCCAGCAGCAAAGCGGGCGACAGTTGCACAGATACGCAGTATTTT.

This clone was observed a few times. The chain links TRBV7-9 to TRBJ2-1; TRBD1 aligns across 8 bases. Germline V lookup: CDR1 SEHNR, CDR2 FQNEAQ (reference sequence). The V segment lost 5 bases and the J segment 7 bases; nucleotides outside the gene matches: 7. This CDR3 comprises 14 residues. The CDR3 DNA follows: TGTGCCAGCAGCCCCCGGGACAGGCTTAATGAGCAGTTCTTC. Translating gives CASSPRDRLNEQFF.

This sequence joins TRBV2 and TRBJ2-5, with D possibly TRBD1 on 5 matching bases. This CDR3 comprises 13 residues. Germline loops: CDR1 SNHLY, CDR2 FYNNEI. V gave up 4 bases and J gave up 5 bases, with 11 bases separating them. The chain's CDR3 is CASSGQYGETQYF. In DNA form, the CDR3 reads TGTGCCAGCAGTGGACAGTACGGGGAGACCCAGTACTTC. Complete variable domain (other parts from reference TRBV2 and TRBJ2-5): EPEVTQTPSHQVTQMGQEVILRCVPISNHLYFYWYRQILGQKVEFLVSFYNNEISEKSEIFDDQFSVERPDGSNFTLKIRSTKLEDSAMYFCASSGQYGETQYFGPGTRLLVL.

This clone turned up a few times. The chain has TRBV2 and TRBJ1-4; 8 bases match TRBD1. The length of the CDR3 is 15 residues. CDR1 is SNHLY and CDR2 is FYNNEI in the germline V gene. The V segment lost 3 bases and the J segment 8 bases; nucleotides outside the gene matches: 8. Here the CDR3 reads CASSDKGDRREKLFF. The CDR3 bases are TGTGCCAGCAGTGATAAAGGGGACAGGCGAGAAAAACTGTTTTTT.

This clone turned up a few times. V gene TRBV7-2 combines with J gene TRBJ2-7; possibly TRBD2 for D (6 bases). The length of the CDR3 is 14 residues. Germline values: CDR1 SGHTA, CDR2 FQGNSA. V lost 1 base, J lost 5 bases, and 12 bases lay in between. The CDR3, as DNA: TGTGCCAGCAGCTTAGTCGGGGGTTACAACGAGCAGTACGTC. Amino acids: CASSLVGGYNEQYV.

This clone has more than one count but fewer than ten. The sample contains more than one DNA sequence encoding this CDR3. The genes are TRBV5-4 and TRBJ2-3; D is perhaps TRBD1 or TRBD2 (5 bases each). V lost 4 bases to trimming and J lost 0 bases, with 6 bases between them. Germline CDR1 SGHNT, CDR2 YYREEE (reference sequence). CDR3 length: 13 amino acids. The CDR3 sequence is CASSRDSTDTQYF. In nucleotides, the CDR3 is TGTGCCAGCAGCCGGGACAGCACAGATACGCAGTATTTT.

This clone has a handful of counts. The V and J genes are TRBV5-1 and TRBJ2-1; possibly TRBD1 for D (5 bases). The CDR3 spans 16 residues. Germline V lookup: CDR1 SGHRS, CDR2 YFSETQ. Trimming took 0 bases from V and 5 from J, leaving 15 bases between them. The CDR3: CASSLAREGKDNEQFF. In nucleotides, the CDR3 is TGCGCCAGCAGCTTGGCCAGGGAAGGGAAAGACAATGAGCAGTTCTTC.

The genes are TRBV25-1 and TRBJ1-1, with D unclear. V lost 5 bases and J 1 base, leaving 11 bases between the germline ends. This CDR3 region has 14 residues. Germline assignment: CDR1 MGHDK and CDR2 SYGVNS. This chain's CDR3 is CASSPTISNTEAFF. CDR3 sequence (DNA): TGTGCCAGCAGTCCGACCATCTCGAACACTGAAGCTTTCTTT.

The CDR3 here is CASSSGQENTEAFF. The CDR3 DNA reads as TGTGCCAGCAGCTCGGGACAGGAGAACACTGAAGCTTTCTTT. This rearrangement joins TRBV7-3 to TRBJ1-1; 8 nucleotides align to TRBD1. J lost 1 base, V lost 4 bases, and 2 bases had no gene match. The CDR3 spans 14 residues. CDR1 is SGHTA, CDR2 FQGTGA, per germline.

This clone was counted a few times. J is TRBJ1-2 and V is TRBV7-2; no clear D gene. The V gene's germline CDR1 is SGHTA and CDR2 FQGNSA. With 3 bases removed from V and 4 bases from J, the gap between germline ends came to 18 bases. The CDR3 totals 16 residues. The CDR3 sequence: CASSFGEDGNGYGYTF. The DNA for the CDR3 is TGTGCCAGCAGCTTTGGGGAGGATGGGAATGGCTATGGCTACACCTTC.

The chain carries TRBV4-3 and TRBJ2-1; 7 positions agree with TRBD1. Losses at the gene ends were 2 bases for V and 7 bases for J; bases not matched to a gene: 14. The length of the CDR3 is 17 residues. Per germline, CDR1 LGHNA and CDR2 YSLEER. The CDR3 protein is CASSQSRTGRLGNEQFF. The DNA of the CDR3 is TGCGCCAGCAGCCAATCGAGGACAGGCCGGTTGGGAAATGAGCAGTTCTTC.

This clone came up a few times. The genes are TRBV30 and TRBJ2-6; D is possibly TRBD2 (7 bases). Germline V lookup: CDR1 GTSNPN, CDR2 SVGIG (reference sequence). The V end was cut by 0 bases, the J end by 0 bases, with 9 bases between. The CDR3 loop spans 16 amino acids. CDR3 sequence reads: CAWSVRGGSGANVLTF. For the CDR3, the DNA is TGTGCCTGGAGTGTAAGGGGGGGCTCTGGGGCCAACGTCCTGACTTTC.